This T cell receptor (beta chain) was sequenced in a study of blood T cell repertoires in COVID-19. TCRdb's copy holds only in-frame clones and misses some; the assay was immunoSEQ multiplex PCR. Here the sample spans roughly 300,000 clones, roughly 85% being singletons. Sequencing input: peripheral blood. This TCR was sampled from a human donor in a cohort sampled during active COVID-19.

The CDR3 DNA reads TGTGCCAGCACCACACCAAACTATGGCTACACCTTC. Translating gives CASTTPNYGYTF. V and J are TRBV6-5 and TRBJ1-2; D remains unclear. This CDR3 region has 12 residues. Germline CDR1 reads MNHEY; CDR2 reads SVGAGI. V was shortened by 7 bases and J by 2 bases, with 8 bases between the two germline ends.